This T cell receptor beta chain was recorded in a study of blood T cells in healthy people across ages. V was clipped by 2 bases and J by 0 bases, with 7 bases between them. Looked up from germline, CDR1 is MNHNY and CDR2 is SVGAGI (reference sequence). The CDR3 runs 14 residues. The table lists this clonotype with many counts. Sample-barcoded 5' priming and a J-beta primer mix drove a second PCR of roughly 6 to 12 cycles. TCRdb re-called the 5' RACE reads through MiXCR, storing one row per CDR3 protein. Altogether 1.6 million or so distinct CDR3 sequences are present, 30% to 35% being singletons, with the ten largest covering around 10%.

The sample taken for sequencing was blood. This sequence joins TRBV6-6 and TRBJ1-2; no clear D gene. The clonotype was recovered from a woman in her 30s in good health. For the CDR3, the DNA is TGTGCCAGCAGTTACGCGGGCTCTAACTATGGCTACACCTTC. This sequence encodes CASSYAGSNYGYTF.